The rows below give T cell receptor beta chains drawn from one sample of a study of blood T cell repertoires in COVID-19. Here immunoSEQ multiplex PCR was the method, and the copy in TCRdb shows in-frame clones only, minus some. This sample carries approximately 150,000 clones, roughly 87% of them seen once, and the ten largest clones take over 0.8%. The sequenced sample was peripheral blood. All receptors derive from a woman in her forties or fifties with acute or convalescent COVID-19. CDR3s leave out the opening cysteine and the closing phenylalanine or tryptophan.

13 TRBV3-1/TRBV3-2 ASSQGTTPGYEQY
14 TRBV7-2 ASSLRTGAGHYGYT
11 TRBV2 ASSGTLNQPQH
11 TRBV5-8 ASRLSGGTEAF
14 TRBV10-1 ASSKGTGGSGEPQH
14 TRBV29-1 SVEGITGQGYYEQY
12 TRBV6-6 ASSRGTSNEKLF
10 TRBV5-4 ASTSRVHGYT
12 TRBV10-2 ASSDLGMNTEAF
12 TRBV3-1/TRBV3-2 ASSQAGGNSPLH
13 TRBV14 ASSLDQYQGDEQY
13 TRBV11-2 ASRGPGDGQETQY
10 TRBV10-1 ASSEGADEQY
13 TRBV2 ASSPGSGVNTEAF
14 TRBV24-1 ATSDLRQGRTDTQY
13 TRBV27 ASSPSPGEGGELF
13 TRBV11-2 ASSLEAGVDEKLF
10 TRBV6-5 ASSYGGEKLF
13 TRBV7-9 ASGGTPGNNYGYT
16 TRBV11-2 ASSLGGLAGTLTDTQY
16 TRBV6-2/TRBV6-3 ASSYSGLAGVRDNEQF
12 TRBV10-1 ASSLRTGNYEQY
13 TRBV5-1 ASSSSGLAGAEQY
15 TRBV6-1 ASSEVALARSTDTQY
12 TRBV30 AWSVHSGGVEQY
14 TRBV6-5 ASSYSTRAANYGYT
15 TRBV18 ASSPTGQDSGANVLT
12 TRBV27 ASSASQVDYGYT
17 TRBV19 ASSSHPGTSGRVYNEQF
13 TRBV5-1 ASSFTPGVHNEQF
14 TRBV24-1 ATSDPGGPTNEKLF
12 TRBV28 ASSSPYRATEAF
14 TRBV5-1 ASSLVTGGENSPLH
13 TRBV5-1 ASSPDGGSYNEQF
13 TRBV11-2 ASSLKAGEGNEQF
15 TRBV19 ATWDPRASYSGNTIY
13 TRBV9 ASSEAGGIADTQY
16 TRBV4-1 ASSQIGMGSPSNQPQH
10 TRBV19 ASSISEGGYT
11 TRBV4-2 ASSQERDTGYT
14 TRBV4-1 ASSQDPLISGNTIY
13 TRBV3-1/TRBV3-2 ASSQGSAYNSPLH
11 TRBV19 ASSIGRATEAF
11 TRBV7-3 ASSLATSTEAF
14 TRBV25-1 ASSESGTGGSYGYT
9 TRBV20-1 SANGETEAF
14 TRBV18 ASSPPTSGRAYEQY
12 TRBV25-1 ASSRSGVPYEQY
14 TRBV7-3 ASSGRTSGGADEQF
16 TRBV15 ATSRDSLREFFWNEQF
18 TRBV3-1/TRBV3-2 ASSPGGGLTDRGRTGELF
14 TRBV18 ASSNIPSISSNEQY
13 TRBV18 ASSPSWTGDYGYT
12 TRBV3-1/TRBV3-2 ASSRLAGVSEQY